This T cell receptor beta chain was identified during a study of post-analysis software for immune sequencing data (dated by TCRdb to between 2014 and 2017). Concerning the study at large: Recorded disease courses included relapsing-remitting, secondary progressive and progressive-relapsing multiple sclerosis, with some patients lacking subtype annotation. The multiple sclerosis patient repertoires were compared with around ten previously published healthy control repertoires from donors aged roughly 6 to 27 years. A subset of samples was prepared in parallel using single-end sample barcoding, then pooled and co-amplified after Illumina adapter ligation. What the authors observed across the whole study: About five TRBV segments, including TRBV5-6, TRBV5-1 and TRBV20-1, were significantly more frequent in patients than controls. Direct clustering with F measure revealed strong co-clustering of samples prepared in the same batch, which led to a batch-effect correction. Multiple sclerosis patients had significantly lower normalized Chao1 diversity than controls, a result that suggests substantial peripheral T-cell clonal expansion. The control group was slightly older than the multiple sclerosis patient group.

TCR beta repertoires were profiled from peripheral blood of 13 young patients with multiple sclerosis to demonstrate the VDJtools post-analysis software. Multiple sclerosis patients were children and adolescents aged about 6 to 15 years. Measured from the cysteine to the phenylalanine, the CDR3 is 17 residues long. Just the 51-base CDR3 DNA is kept, in frame starting at base 1. V is trimmed back by 5 bases and J by 3 bases, and the junction contains 12 bases that no gene match accounts for. The germline V gene (reference sequence) supplies CDR1 DFQATT and CDR2 SNEGSKA. Libraries were prepared through PCR. For sequencing, an Illumina HiSeq 2500 was employed. To reduce PCR and sequencing biases, unique molecular identifiers were built into the TCR beta cDNA libraries. Per 1 to 10 million input T cells, some 500,000 cDNA molecules were obtained, such that each molecule approximated one T cell. The same protocol used for the earlier healthy control dataset was applied to prepare and sequence the patient libraries. Within a given batch, samples were prepared together, multiplexed and sequenced on the same HiSeq lane. The authors' analysis ran thus. Raw barcoded reads were processed with MIGEC, and single-read molecular identifier groups were discarded before consensus assembly and CDR3 extraction. Clonotype tables were post-analysed with VDJtools, and diversity was normalized by down-sampling all datasets to the smallest sample size. In repertoire overlap clustering, CDR3 amino acid sequences, but not nucleotide sequences, were matched to correct batch-related cross-sample contamination. TCRdb applied fastp at Q25 and MiXCR to the public reads, then kept only in-frame beta chains. Identical CDR3 proteins give one entry, which carries the most common genes and DNA. The V and J calls reflect TCRdb's pipeline rather than the authors' work. For this sample the table gives fewer than 850,000 distinct CDR3 sequences, of which 25% to 30% were detected only once. 0.55% to 0.65% of the sample rests with the top ten.

This clonotype was detected ten times or more. Its cognate antigen has yet to be identified. Base qualities are not at hand, and no much larger clone is one base apart. The sequence joins TRBV20-1 to TRBJ2-7; 14 junctional bases match TRBD2. The clonotype was recovered from a girl aged 5 to 17 with multiple sclerosis. Sample: blood. The base sequence is TGCAGTGCTCCCTTGACTAGCGGGAGGGCAAAGGGCTACGAGCAGTACTTC. It codes for CSAPLTSGRAKGYEQYF.